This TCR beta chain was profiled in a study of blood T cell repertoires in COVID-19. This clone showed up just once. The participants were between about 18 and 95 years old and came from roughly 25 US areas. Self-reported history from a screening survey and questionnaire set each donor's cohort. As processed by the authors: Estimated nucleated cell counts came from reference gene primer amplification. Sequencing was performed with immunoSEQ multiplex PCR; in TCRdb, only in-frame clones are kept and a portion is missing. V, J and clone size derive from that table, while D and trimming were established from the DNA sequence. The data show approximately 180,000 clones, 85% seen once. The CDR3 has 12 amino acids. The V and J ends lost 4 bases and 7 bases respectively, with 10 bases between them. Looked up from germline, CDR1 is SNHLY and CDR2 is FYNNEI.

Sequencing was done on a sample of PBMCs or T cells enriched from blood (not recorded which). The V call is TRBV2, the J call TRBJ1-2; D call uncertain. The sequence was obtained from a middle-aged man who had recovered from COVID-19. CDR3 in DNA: TGTGCCAGCAGTGGATTTGGCTCTGGCTACACCTTC. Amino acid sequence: CASSGFGSGYTF.